This paragraph reports one T cell receptor beta chain. Antigen specificity is unknown. Time point here: cycle 4 day 1 (C4D1), after 5 to 7 weeks of nivolumab. With no exception, relapse followed autologous stem cell transplantation in all patients, and brentuximab vedotin exposure varied. Here immunoSEQ multiplex PCR was the method, and the copy in TCRdb shows in-frame clones only, minus some. This table holds tens of thousands of clones, around three fifths found once. The data belong to a study of PD-1 blockade in classical Hodgkin lymphoma. Trimming at V came to 0 bases and at J to 10 bases, leaving 6 bases not matched to a gene. CDR1 is GTSNPN and CDR2 is SVGIG in the germline V gene (reference sequence). This CDR3 has 14 amino acids. Study-wide results and limits: Relative to healthy donors, newly diagnosed patients reportedly had lower baseline TCR diversity, which was reported as lower still in relapsed/refractory patients. At C4D1, TCR diversity had climbed significantly for CD4+ cells, though not for CD8+ cells.

This sample comprised peripheral blood mononuclear cells (PBMCs), obtained before the fourth cycle of nivolumab. The chain employs TRBV30 and TRBJ1-6, with TRBD1 matching over 7 bases. The TCR comes from a human donor with classical Hodgkin lymphoma. DNA of the CDR3: TGTGCCTGGAGTGTAATAGGGGGCGGCTCACCCCTCCACTTT. It yields the protein CAWSVIGGGSPLHF. Variable domain in full (rest from reference TRBV30 and TRBJ1-6): SQTIHQWPATLVQPVGSPLSLECTVEGTSNPNLYWYRQAAGRGLQLLFYSVGIGQISSEVPQNLSASRPQDRQFILSSKKLLLSDSGFYLCAWSVIGGGSPLHFGNGTRLTVT.